The 28 T cell receptor beta chains below come from one sample, sequenced in a study of T cells in Graves' hyperthyroidism and ophthalmopathy. Template material for amplifying TCR beta CDR3 regions consisted of RNA transcripts. First-round RT-PCR with HTBI primers amplified the TCR CDR3 region. TCRdb processed the multiplex PCR reads anew with MiXCR; each CDR3 protein has one entry. The sample has 700,000 to 850,000 distinct CDR3 sequences, around a third seen once. Sequenced input: blood. Receptors were obtained from a woman aged 40 to 50 with Graves' hyperthyroidism.

This clonotype was seen repeatedly, ten times or more. The chain links TRBV5-8 to TRBJ1-2; D is perhaps TRBD1 (5 bases). The germline V and J ends were trimmed by 3 bases and 4 bases, with 16 bases remaining between them. This CDR3 contains 15 residues. Germline V lookup: CDR1 SGHTS, CDR2 YDEGEE. CDR3 protein: CASSSITGDRYGYTF. The CDR3 DNA is TGTGCCAGCAGCTCTATCACAGGAGACCGCTATGGCTACACCTTC.

This sequence joins TRBV2 and TRBJ2-1; TRBD2 aligns across 11 bases. The CDR3 totals 16 residues. Germline CDR1 and CDR2: SNHLY and FYNNEI. V was pared by 5 bases and J by 7 bases, with 10 bases of the junction left unmatched. In nucleotides, the CDR3 is TGTGCCAGCAGTTTGGGACTAGCGGAGGGGGGGAATGAGCAGTTCTTC. Its protein product is CASSLGLAEGGNEQFF.

This clonotype appeared a single time. The chain is built from TRBV10-3 and TRBJ1-3, with D uncertain. This CDR3 spans 16 amino acids. Trimming left V 3 bases short and J 4 bases short, with 16 bases between. In germline, CDR1 is ENHRY, CDR2 SYGVKD. This chain's CDR3 is CAISDGAVSIGNTIYF. The CDR3 nucleotides read TGTGCCATCAGTGACGGCGCCGTTAGTATCGGAAACACCATATATTTT.

This clonotype was seen repeatedly, ten times or more. The rearrangement links TRBV19 to TRBJ1-5; D gene uncertain. CDR3 length: 12 amino acids. The germline V gene has CDR1 LNHDA and CDR2 SQIVND (reference sequence). With 8 bases removed from V and 3 bases from J, the gap between germline ends came to 8 bases. Here the CDR3 DNA reads TGTGCCAGTGCCCCAGTCAATCAGCCCCAGCATTTT. Protein product: CASAPVNQPQHF.

This clonotype was recorded at least ten times. The rearrangement joins TRBV11-2 to TRBJ2-5; D gene ambiguous. Trimming took off 2 bases at V and 3 bases at J, with 4 bases between the two ends. The CDR3 runs to 12 residues. The germline V gene encodes CDR1 SGHAT and CDR2 FQNNGV. The CDR3 DNA follows: TGTGCCAGCAGCTTAACGGAAGAGACCCAGTACTTC. Translating it yields CASSLTEETQYF.

The gene calls are TRBV7-2 and TRBJ1-6; D possibly corresponds to TRBD1 (6 bases). Germline loops: CDR1 SGHTA, CDR2 FQGNSA. Trimming removed 5 bases from V and 7 bases from J, with 15 bases in between. This CDR3 contains 15 residues. CDR3 sequence (DNA): TGTGCCAGCAGCCGAAGGGGGGTCCTGAATTCACCCCTCCACTTT. Translated: CASSRRGVLNSPLHF.

This clonotype occurred many times. The gene calls are TRBV6-5 and TRBJ1-2; D is possibly TRBD1 (5 bases). V shed 6 bases and J shed 5 bases, with 19 bases lying between them. The CDR3 has 15 residues. Germline-derived CDR1 and CDR2 are MNHEY and SVGAGI. The CDR3 DNA is TGTGCCAGCAGCATCTCCCCCAGGGATCGTTATGGCTACACCTTC. It specifies CASSISPRDRYGYTF.

There are a few counts of this clonotype. The J gene is TRBJ1-1, the V gene TRBV19; the D gene is possibly TRBD1 (5 bases). V lost 2 bases, J lost 2 bases, and 9 bases lay in between. The CDR3 sequence is 14 residues long. The germline V gene has CDR1 LNHDA and CDR2 SQIVND (reference sequence). The CDR3 nucleotides read TGTGCCAGTAGTATATTGGGACCAAACACTGAAGCTTTCTTT. It is translated as CASSILGPNTEAFF.

This chain links TRBV30 with TRBJ2-7; no reliable D call. There are 12 residues in the CDR3. Germline V CDR1 and CDR2: GTSNPN, SVGIG (reference sequence). Trimming removed 4 bases at V and 0 bases at J, with 7 bases between. The CDR3 is CAWNAGSYEQYF. In DNA form, the CDR3 reads TGTGCCTGGAACGCAGGCTCCTACGAGCAGTACTTC.

This clonotype was seen only a few times. The chain joins TRBV6-6 to TRBJ1-1; 12 nucleotides align to TRBD1. The germline V gene encodes CDR1 MNHNY and CDR2 SVGAGI (reference sequence). The V and J ends lost 5 bases and 5 bases, in that order; junction bases with no gene match: 9. The CDR3 is made up of 16 amino acids. CDR3 sequence (DNA): TGTGCCAGCAGTGACCGGGACAGGGGGCAGGGAACTGAAGCTTTCTTT. This gives the protein CASSDRDRGQGTEAFF.

The rearrangement joins TRBV7-2 to TRBJ2-2; 9 nucleotides align to TRBD2. V lost 4 bases, J lost 9 bases, and 15 bases stayed unmatched. Germline V gene sequence: CDR1 SGHTA, CDR2 FQGNSA. This CDR3 comprises 17 residues. The CDR3 region is CASSSPVPRGRAWELFF. The CDR3 bases are TGTGCCAGCAGCTCCCCCGTCCCGCGCGGGAGGGCCTGGGAGCTGTTTTTT.

This clonotype was detected only a few times. The chain couples TRBV5-1 to TRBJ1-1; maybe TRBD1 (5 bases). The CDR3 spans 14 residues. CDR1 and CDR2 (germline): SGHRS, YFSETQ. V was shortened by 0 bases and J by 8 bases, with 14 bases between the two germline ends. In nucleotides, the CDR3 is TGCGCCAGCAGCTTGGAAGGGTCCGGGGGGGAAGCTTTCTTT. Its protein product is CASSLEGSGGEAFF. Complete variable domain (other parts from reference TRBV5-1 and TRBJ1-1): KAGVTQTPRYLIKTRGQQVTLSCSPISGHRSVSWYQQTPGQGLQFLFEYFSETQRNKGNFPGRFSGRQFSNSRSEMNVSTLELGDSALYLCASSLEGSGGEAFFGQGTRLTVV.

This clonotype occurred many times. V is TRBV24-1 and J is TRBJ1-1, with D perhaps matching TRBD1 (5 bases). V lost 4 bases and J lost 3, with 8 bases in between. Germline CDR1 reads KGHDR; CDR2 reads SFDVKD. This CDR3 comprises 13 residues. This CDR3 reads CATSDLTDTEAFF. For the CDR3, the DNA is TGTGCCACCAGTGACTTGACAGACACTGAAGCTTTCTTT.

The sample holds one count of this clonotype. This chain connects TRBV10-2 to TRBJ2-5; 8 positions agree with TRBD1. Germline V gene lookup returns CDR1 WSHSY and CDR2 SAAADI. Trimming at V came to 6 bases and at J to 4 bases, leaving 4 bases not matched to a gene. The CDR3 is 13 residues long. CDR3 residues: CASRARGRETQYF. DNA for the CDR3: TGCGCCAGCAGGGCCAGGGGGCGAGAGACCCAGTACTTC.

Note on this clonotype: A read error may explain this, as a much larger clone is one base away. This sequence joins TRBV29-1 and TRBJ1-2; D possibly corresponds to TRBD1 (5 bases). The CDR3 is 13 amino acids. Germline V gene sequence: CDR1 SQVTM, CDR2 ANQGSEA. CDR3 sequence: CSVNQGWTYGHTF. CDR3 coding DNA: TGCAGCGTGAATCAGGGTTGGACCTATGGCCACACCTTC.

As to this clonotype: The junction shows a germline mismatch at one end, possibly a read error. The rearrangement uses TRBV19 and TRBJ2-2, with a weak D call TRBD2 (5 bases). This CDR3 is built from 15 residues. Germline CDR1 is LNHDA and CDR2 is SQIVND (reference sequence). The CDR3 region is CASSLPGFRTGELSF. The CDR3 DNA sequence: TGTGCCAGTAGTCTTCCGGGATTTCGGACCGGGGAGCTGTCTTTT.

This clonotype came up many times. The chain couples TRBV20-1 to TRBJ2-7; D may be TRBD1 or TRBD2 (5 bases each). The CDR3 loop spans 13 amino acids. Trimming took 5 bases from V and 1 from J, leaving 12 bases between them. Germline values: CDR1 DFQATT, CDR2 SNEGSKA (reference sequence). CDR3 protein: CSAWDQVSYEQYF. CDR3 nucleotide sequence: TGCAGTGCTTGGGACCAAGTATCCTACGAGCAGTACTTC.

This clonotype was recorded a few times. The rearrangement joins TRBV7-9 to TRBJ2-2; possibly TRBD1 or TRBD2 for D (5 bases each). Germline V gene sequence: CDR1 SEHNR, CDR2 FQNEAQ (reference sequence). Trimming shortened V by 5 bases and J by 2 bases, and 15 bases separated the two germline ends. The CDR3 loop spans 16 amino acids. In nucleotides, the CDR3 is TGTGCCAGCAGCCCCGTGTGGGGGTCAAACACCGGGGAGCTGTTTTTT. Its translation: CASSPVWGSNTGELFF.

The chain has TRBV20-1 and TRBJ1-6; D is ambiguous. The CDR3 consists of 15 residues. Germline assignment: CDR1 DFQATT and CDR2 SNEGSKA (reference sequence). Trimming removed 1 base from V and 5 bases from J, with 12 bases in between. CDR3 sequence reads: CSARGAVQHNSPLHF. In nucleotides, the CDR3 is TGCAGTGCTAGAGGGGCGGTACAGCATAATTCACCCCTCCACTTT.

On this clonotype: This clone may be a read error of a much larger clone one base away. DNA for the CDR3: TGTGCCAGCAGCGTACCCTCCGCGGGTTCCGAAGCTTTCTTT. As protein: CASSVPSAGSEAFF. The gene calls are TRBV12-3 or TRBV12-4 and TRBJ1-1; D is undetermined. Trimming shortened V by 6 bases and J by 8 bases, and 19 bases separated the two germline ends. This CDR3 has 14 amino acids.

The gene calls are TRBV7-9 and TRBJ2-4; possibly TRBD2 for D (5 bases). Trimming shortened V by 6 bases and J by 0 bases, and 15 bases separated the two germline ends. CDR3 length equals 16 residues. CDR1 is SEHNR and CDR2 is FQNEAQ in the germline V gene (reference sequence). The DNA of the CDR3 is TGTGCCAGCAGTGTCGGAGGCCGAATAGCCAAAAACATTCAGTACTTC. The encoded protein is CASSVGGRIAKNIQYF. Using reference TRBV7-9 and TRBJ2-4 for the parts outside the CDR3, the full variable domain is DTGVSQNPRHKITKRGQNVTFRCDPISEHNRLYWYRQTLGQGPEFLTYFQNEAQLEKSRLLSDRFSAERPKGSFSTLEIQRTEQGDSAMYLCASSVGGRIAKNIQYFGAGTRLSVL.

This clonotype was seen ten or more times. V gene TRBV7-2 combines with J gene TRBJ1-4, with D hard to call. The CDR3 spans 15 residues. Per germline, CDR1 SGHTA and CDR2 FQGNSA. The ends were cut back, 7 bases at V and 7 bases at J, with 19 bases in the middle. CDR3 loop: CASTRTRTGGEKLFF. The CDR3 DNA reads TGTGCCAGCACCCGAACTAGAACGGGAGGTGAAAAACTGTTTTTT. Filled out from reference TRBV7-2 and TRBJ1-4, the complete variable domain reads GAGVSQSPSNKVTEKGKDVELRCDPISGHTALYWYRQSLGQGLEFLIYFQGNSAPDKSGLPSDRFSAERTGGSVSTLTIQRTQQEDSAVYLCASTRTRTGGEKLFFGSGTQLSVL.

This chain connects TRBV11-1 to TRBJ2-7; tentative D call: TRBD1 (5 bases). Trimming shortened V by 4 bases and J by 7 bases, and 23 bases separated the two germline ends. The CDR3 totals 16 residues. CDR1 and CDR2 from the germline V gene are SGHAT and FQDESV (reference sequence). The CDR3 loop is CASSSLTENSYNEQYF. For the CDR3, the DNA is TGTGCCAGCAGCTCCCTGACAGAAAACTCCTACAATGAGCAGTACTTC.

The table lists this clonotype with many counts. The chain uses TRBV20-1 and TRBJ2-5, with D uncertain. The V end lost 0 bases, the J end lost 2 bases, and 10 bases lay between the germline ends. There are 14 residues in the CDR3. Germline lookup yields CDR1 DFQATT and CDR2 SNEGSKA (reference sequence). DNA for the CDR3: TGCAGTGCTAGAGATACAGAAGCGCAAGAGACCCAGTACTTC. Amino acids: CSARDTEAQETQYF.

The chain combines TRBV25-1 with TRBJ1-1; no firm D call. The CDR3 is made up of 15 amino acids. The V end lost 6 bases, the J end lost 5 bases, and 19 bases lay between the germline ends. In germline, CDR1 is MGHDK, CDR2 SYGVNS. The CDR3 region has the DNA TGTGCCAGCAGCCCAACCTTGGGAGGCGGGACTGAAGCTTTCTTT. Amino acid sequence: CASSPTLGGGTEAFF.

This clonotype was recorded at least ten times. The J gene is TRBJ2-5, the V gene TRBV2; the match to TRBD2 covers 8 bases. V dropped 4 bases and J dropped 4; count of bases not matched to a gene: 8. Germline V lookup: CDR1 SNHLY, CDR2 FYNNEI. CDR3 length: 15 amino acids. The CDR3 reads CASSGTSSGGETQYF. In nucleotides, the CDR3 is TGTGCCAGCAGTGGGACTAGCTCGGGGGGAGAGACCCAGTACTTC.

Here the CDR3 DNA reads TGCAGTGCTAGAGATCGCGACTCGTCCGAACTGGAAGCTTTCTTT. Protein sequence: CSARDRDSSELEAFF. V is TRBV20-1 and J is TRBJ1-1; D ambiguous. Trimming shortened V by 0 bases and J by 8 bases, and 19 bases separated the two germline ends. The CDR3 sequence is 15 residues long. Per germline, CDR1 DFQATT and CDR2 SNEGSKA (reference sequence).

The chain recombines TRBV7-8 with TRBJ2-5; D is perhaps TRBD2 (5 bases). V lost 4 bases and J 4 bases, leaving 13 bases between the germline ends. The germline V gene has CDR1 SGHVS and CDR2 FQNEAQ. The CDR3 consists of 14 residues. The CDR3 bases are TGTGCCAGCAGCTCCTCAGCGGCAGGAGAGACCCAGTACTTC. Its protein product is CASSSSAAGETQYF.